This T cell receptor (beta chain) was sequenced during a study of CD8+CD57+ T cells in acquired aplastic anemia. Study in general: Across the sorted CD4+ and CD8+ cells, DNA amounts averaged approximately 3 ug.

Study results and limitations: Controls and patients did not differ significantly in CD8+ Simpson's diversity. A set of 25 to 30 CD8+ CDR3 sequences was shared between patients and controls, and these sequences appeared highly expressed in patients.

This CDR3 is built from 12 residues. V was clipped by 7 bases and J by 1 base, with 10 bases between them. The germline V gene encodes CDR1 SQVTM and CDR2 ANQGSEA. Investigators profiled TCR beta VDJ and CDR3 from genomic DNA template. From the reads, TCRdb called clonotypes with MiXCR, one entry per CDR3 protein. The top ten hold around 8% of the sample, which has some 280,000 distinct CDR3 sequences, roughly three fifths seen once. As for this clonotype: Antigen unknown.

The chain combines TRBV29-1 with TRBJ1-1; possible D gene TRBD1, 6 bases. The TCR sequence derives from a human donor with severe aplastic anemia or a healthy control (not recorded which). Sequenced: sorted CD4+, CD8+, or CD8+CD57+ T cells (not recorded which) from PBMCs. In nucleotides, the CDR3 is TGCAGCGACTGGGGACAGAACACTGAAGCTTTCTTT. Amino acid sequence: CSDWGQNTEAFF.